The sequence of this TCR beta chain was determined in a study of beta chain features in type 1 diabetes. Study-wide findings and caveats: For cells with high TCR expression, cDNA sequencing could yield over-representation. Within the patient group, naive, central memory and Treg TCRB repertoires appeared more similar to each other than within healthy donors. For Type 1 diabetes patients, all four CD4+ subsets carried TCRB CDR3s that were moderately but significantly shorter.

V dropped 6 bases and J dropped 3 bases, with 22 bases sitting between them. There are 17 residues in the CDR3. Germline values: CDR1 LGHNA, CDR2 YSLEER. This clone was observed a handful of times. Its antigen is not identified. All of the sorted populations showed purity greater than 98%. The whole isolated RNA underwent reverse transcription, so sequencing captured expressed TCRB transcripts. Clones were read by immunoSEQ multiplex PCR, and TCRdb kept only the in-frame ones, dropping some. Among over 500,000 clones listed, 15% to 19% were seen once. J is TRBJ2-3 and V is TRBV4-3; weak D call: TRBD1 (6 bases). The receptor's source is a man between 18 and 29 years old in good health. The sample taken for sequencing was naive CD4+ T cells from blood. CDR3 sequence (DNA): TGCGCCAGCAGAGCGGCACGAGTAATGGGGGCAACAGATACGCAGTATTTT. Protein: CASRAARVMGATDTQYF.